This section outlines one TCR beta chain sequence together with its context. Its antigen is unknown. The table came from immunoSEQ multiplex PCR; TCRdb's copy has only in-frame clones and leaves some out. This table holds some 170,000 clones, around four fifths found once. The data belong to a study of cytomegalovirus exposure and HLA in healthy donors. Across the whole study: The 120 validation repertoires used the same platform as the approximately 670 first-cohort repertoires (as reported by a later analysis). Study-level points and caveats: CMV antigen specificity of a few CMV-associated chains was confirmed in vitro. Accounts indicate the classifier identified cytomegalovirus status with strong specificity and sensitivity. Later, an analysis found that TCR clusters from the first cohort tended to co-occur in the approximately 130 validation repertoires.

Germline CDR1 reads MNHNS; CDR2 reads SASEGT. V shed 6 bases, J shed 5 bases, and the junction held 2 bases outside the gene matches. CDR3 length: 12 amino acids. Source material: PBMCs. The sequence came from a man aged 25-45 years in good health and CMV-seropositive. The V and J genes are TRBV6-1 and TRBJ1-1; TRBD1 aligns across 8 bases. Here the CDR3 reads CASRDRETEAFF. The DNA for the CDR3 is TGTGCCAGCAGGGACAGGGAAACTGAAGCTTTCTTT.